The sequence of this T cell receptor beta chain was determined in a study of cytomegalovirus exposure and HLA in healthy donors. This clone occurred a few times. The CDR3 totals 15 residues. The germline V gene has CDR1 MNHNY and CDR2 SVGAGI (reference sequence). The ends were cut back, 2 bases at V and 0 bases at J, with 5 bases in the middle. The PCR used 60 Vbeta and 13 Jbeta primers. Data came from immunoSEQ multiplex PCR; TCRdb stores just in-frame clones and leaves some out. The sample shows about 95,000 clones, about four fifths of them seen only once. The rearrangement links TRBV6-6 to TRBJ2-6; D is ambiguous. The receptor was isolated from a woman between 65 and 79 years old in good health and CMV-seropositive. The sample was PBMCs. This CDR3 is CASSYVLSGANVLTF. CDR3 nucleotides: TGTGCCAGCAGTTACGTTCTCTCTGGGGCCAACGTCCTGACTTTC.